The 28 T cell receptor beta chains presented below share a single source sample, sequenced in a study of blood T cells in healthy people across ages (dated by TCRdb to between 2014 and 2017). Library construction relied on 5' RACE. The instrument given in TCRdb is Illumina HiSeq 2500. A second PCR of roughly 7 to 11 cycles was performed with a sample-barcoded 5' primer and a J-beta primer mix. Using fastp at Q25 and MiXCR, TCRdb reprocessed the public reads and kept productive beta chains. Each entry is one CDR3 protein sequence, shown with its most common DNA and genes. The sample table shows about 640,000 distinct CDR3 sequences, and 40% to 50% are seen once. In total, the top ten clones hold approximately 31% of the sample. The sequencing sample was made of blood. Every receptor here comes from a man at least 80 years old in good health.

The chain couples TRBV20-1 to TRBJ2-3; D remains ambiguous. V was trimmed by 3 bases and J by 4 bases, leaving 11 bases between them. Per the germline V gene, CDR1 is DFQATT and CDR2 is SNEGSKA (reference sequence). The CDR3 loop spans 13 amino acids. CDR3: CSASSSFADTQYF. Written as DNA, the CDR3 is TGCAGTGCTAGTAGTAGCTTCGCAGATACGCAGTATTTT.

The J gene is TRBJ2-5, the V gene TRBV7-9; TRBD1 is a possible D gene (5 bases). The CDR3 is 14 residues long. V lost 7 bases and J 1 base, leaving 13 bases between the germline ends. Germline assignment: CDR1 SEHNR and CDR2 FQNEAQ (reference sequence). The CDR3 loop is CASNSSTVQETQYF. The DNA of the CDR3 is TGTGCCAGCAACTCGTCGACAGTCCAAGAGACCCAGTACTTC.

V is TRBV7-2 and J is TRBJ2-5; D is possibly TRBD1 or TRBD2 (5 bases each). Germline-derived CDR1 and CDR2 are SGHTA and FQGNSA. The CDR3 totals 15 residues. V was shortened by 1 base and J by 5 bases, with 14 bases between the two germline ends. In nucleotides, the CDR3 is TGTGCCAGCAGCTTAGAGGACCCGGGGCGGGAGACCCAGTACTTC. It codes for CASSLEDPGRETQYF.

This clonotype has a handful of counts. The genes are TRBV7-9 and TRBJ2-7; D gene uncertain. V was shortened by 1 base and J by 6 bases, with 13 bases between the two germline ends. Germline V CDR1 and CDR2: SEHNR, FQNEAQ (reference sequence). This CDR3 region has 14 residues. In DNA, the CDR3 is TGTGCCAGCAGCTTAGTTTCCGTCTCGGGCGAGCAGTACTTC. This codes for CASSLVSVSGEQYF.

The chain uses TRBV3-1 and TRBJ2-1; weak D call: TRBD2 (6 bases). The CDR3 is made up of 15 amino acids. Germline V gene data show CDR1 as LGHDT and CDR2 as YNNKEL (reference sequence). Deletions cut 2 bases from V and 2 bases from J, with 10 bases between. For the CDR3, the DNA is TGTGCCAGCAGCCAAATGGCGGGACCCTACAATGAGCAGTTCTTC. Translated, it gives CASSQMAGPYNEQFF.

In its sample, this clonotype was seen a few times. The chain has TRBV30 and TRBJ2-3, with 7 bases aligning to TRBD2. CDR3 length equals 13 residues. With 1 base clipped from V and 6 bases from J, the junction kept 4 bases outside the gene matches. Germline CDR1 and CDR2: GTSNPN and SVGIG (reference sequence). CDR3 nucleotides: TGTGCCTGGAGTGGGGGGGGAGTCGATACGCAGTATTTT. Translating gives CAWSGGGVDTQYF.

This chain joins TRBV15 and TRBJ2-1; 7 positions match TRBD1. The V gene's germline CDR1 is LNHNV and CDR2 YYDKDF (reference sequence). The CDR3 totals 17 residues. V lost 3 bases to trimming and J lost 0 bases; unmatched junction nucleotides: 8. CDR3 protein: CATSRTPGQLSYNEQFF. CDR3 in DNA: TGTGCCACCAGCAGGACCCCGGGACAGCTCTCCTACAATGAGCAGTTCTTC.

This clonotype was seen a few times. V usage is TRBV2 and J usage is TRBJ2-3, with 10 bases identical to TRBD2. The CDR3 is 17 amino acids. V gave up 6 bases and J gave up 3 bases; unmatched junction bases: 12. Germline assignment: CDR1 SNHLY and CDR2 FYNNEI. The chain's CDR3 is CASRGQLAGFKTDTQYF. The CDR3 DNA reads as TGTGCCAGCAGAGGACAACTAGCGGGATTTAAGACAGATACGCAGTATTTT.

To note about this clonotype: A much larger clone is a single base away; this may be a read error. This chain uses TRBV5-8 with TRBJ2-5; D is tentatively TRBD1 or TRBD2 (5 bases each). Germline assignment: CDR1 SGHTS and CDR2 YDEGEE. Between the trimmed V and J ends, which lost 4 bases and 4 bases, there was a span of 14 bases. This CDR3 is 14 amino acids long. Here the CDR3 reads CASSVGVGTETQYF. The CDR3 coding sequence is TGTGCCAGCAGCGTAGGCGTAGGGACAGAGACCCAGTACTTC. Based on the CDR3 plus reference TRBV5-8 and TRBJ2-5, the full variable domain is EAGVTQSPTHLIKTRGQQATLRCSPISGHTSVYWYQQALGLGLQFLLWYDEGEERNRGNFPPRFSGRQFPNYSSELNVNALELEDSALYLCASSVGVGTETQYFGPGTRLLVL.

V usage is TRBV6-1 and J usage is TRBJ2-3; D not certain. V lost 0 bases, J lost 11 bases, and 9 bases lay in between. This CDR3 is 12 amino acids long. In germline, CDR1 is MNHNS, CDR2 SASEGT. In DNA, the CDR3 is TGTGCCAGCAGTGAAGCAACAATGGGGCAGTATTTT. Protein product: CASSEATMGQYF.

The DNA of the CDR3 is TGTGCCAGCAGCTCGAATACGGGGATCTGGTACTTC. It translates to CASSSNTGIWYF. The genes are TRBV28 and TRBJ2-5, with D maybe TRBD2 (5 bases). In germline, CDR1 is MDHEN, CDR2 SYDVKM. The length of the CDR3 is 12 residues. V was clipped by 6 bases and J by 13 bases, with 18 bases between them.

J is TRBJ1-2 and V is TRBV12-3 or TRBV12-4; 9 bases fit TRBD1. The CDR3 spans 15 residues. Trimming cost V 4 bases and J 2 bases; bases outside gene matches: 5. The CDR3 DNA follows: TGTGCCAGCAGTTCGGACAGGGGTACGAACTATGGCTACACCTTC. Its translation is CASSSDRGTNYGYTF.

The CDR3: CASSFEGRGLTDTQYF. The DNA for the CDR3 is TGTGCCAGCAGTTTTGAAGGGAGAGGGCTAACAGATACGCAGTATTTT. The V call is TRBV12-3 or TRBV12-4, the J call TRBJ2-3, with a possible D match to TRBD2 (5 bases). The CDR3 has 16 residues. V dropped 3 bases and J dropped 3 bases, with 16 bases sitting between them.

This chain links TRBV20-1 with TRBJ1-4; D unclear. CDR3 length: 16 amino acids. The germline V and J ends were trimmed by 0 bases and 0 bases, with 11 bases remaining between them. The germline gives CDR1 DFQATT, CDR2 SNEGSKA (reference sequence). The CDR3 DNA is TGCAGTGCTAGAGACGGAGGACGGTCAACTAATGAAAAACTGTTTTTT. Protein product: CSARDGGRSTNEKLFF.

This clonotype has a handful of counts. This chain joins TRBV29-1 and TRBJ1-1; 9 bases fit TRBD1. Germline CDR1 is SQVTM and CDR2 is ANQGSEA. The CDR3 covers 12 residues. V shed 7 bases, J shed 4 bases, and the junction held 4 bases outside the gene matches. CDR3 loop: CSGGTGITEAFF. Here the CDR3 DNA reads TGCAGCGGGGGGACAGGGATCACTGAAGCTTTCTTT.

This clonotype came up a few times. This chain uses TRBV4-1 with TRBJ1-5, with D uncertain. Per germline, CDR1 MGHRA and CDR2 YSYEKL. V dropped 0 bases and J dropped 1 base, with 13 bases sitting between them. This CDR3 region has 17 residues. CDR3 DNA sequence: TGCGCCAGCAGCCAAGATCATGGAGCCAACAGCAATCAGCCCCAGCATTTT. This codes for CASSQDHGANSNQPQHF.

As for this clonotype: This sequence may be a read error, since a much larger clone differs from it by one base. The rearrangement links TRBV4-2 to TRBJ1-4; D is ambiguous. The CDR3 has 14 residues. The V end was cut by 0 bases, the J end by 7 bases, with 9 bases between. The germline V gene encodes CDR1 LGHNA and CDR2 YNFKEQ. CDR3 loop: CASSQEGWGEKLFF. The DNA of the CDR3 is TGTGCCAGCAGCCAAGAGGGGTGGGGTGAAAAACTGTTTTTT.

The CDR3 DNA is TGTGCCAGCAGCTCCCCCCGACTTCCTTTCCAGTTCTTC. It specifies CASSSPRLPFQFF. The chain has TRBV11-2 and TRBJ2-1, with D unresolved. Trimming cost V 4 bases and J 13 bases, with 17 bases left between them. CDR1 SGHAT and CDR2 FQNNGV come from the germline V gene. This CDR3 comprises 13 residues.

J is TRBJ2-5 and V is TRBV9; D is perhaps TRBD2 (6 bases). Germline CDR1 reads SGDLS; CDR2 reads YYNGEE. This CDR3 is 15 amino acids long. Trimming shortened V by 0 bases and J by 11 bases, and 20 bases separated the two germline ends. The CDR3 region has the DNA TGTGCCAGCAGCGTAGATCAAGGGAGGTACAATGAGCAGTACTTC. Translated, it gives CASSVDQGRYNEQYF.

This clonotype showed up just a few times. The chain links TRBV4-2 to TRBJ2-1, with D tentatively TRBD1 or TRBD2 (5 bases each). The germline V and J ends were trimmed by 1 base and 6 bases, with 13 bases remaining between them. Germline CDR1 reads LGHNA; CDR2 reads YNFKEQ. The length of the CDR3 is 15 residues. The CDR3 DNA sequence: TGTGCCAGCAGCCAAGTTTCGGGGCTGGGCAATGAGCAGTTCTTC. Its protein is CASSQVSGLGNEQFF.

The V gene is TRBV28, the J gene TRBJ1-5; D is ambiguous. V was cut by 7 bases and J by 4 bases, with 11 bases left in between. CDR1 is MDHEN, CDR2 SYDVKM, per germline. The CDR3 length is 13 residues. This CDR3 reads CASTPQPNQPQHF. CDR3 DNA sequence: TGTGCCAGCACTCCACAGCCAAATCAGCCCCAGCATTTT.

The rearrangement uses TRBV7-2 and TRBJ2-3; the D gene could be TRBD1 or TRBD2 (6 bases each). The germline CDR1 and CDR2 sequences are SGHTA and FQGNSA. Trimming shortened V by 2 bases and J by 6 bases, and 18 bases separated the two germline ends. This CDR3 has 16 amino acids. CDR3 region: CASSLIAGTRVDTQYF. The CDR3 bases are TGTGCCAGCAGCTTAATCGCGGGGACACGAGTTGATACGCAGTATTTT.

The V gene is TRBV20-1, the J gene TRBJ2-7; TRBD2 matches at 10 bases. The length of the CDR3 is 11 residues. The J segment lost 4 bases and the V segment lost 7 bases, leaving 1 base of the junction unmatched. CDR1 is DFQATT and CDR2 is SNEGSKA in the germline V gene (reference sequence). The CDR3 bases are TGCAGTGAACTAGCGGGGTACGAGCAGTACTTC. This gives the protein CSELAGYEQYF.

The rearrangement uses TRBV7-9 and TRBJ1-6; TRBD1 might be the D (6 bases). V gave up 6 bases and J gave up 9 bases, with 12 bases separating them. Germline loops: CDR1 SEHNR, CDR2 FQNEAQ (reference sequence). The CDR3 sequence is 13 residues long. The CDR3 nucleotides read TGTGCCAGCAGTGCAACGGGGGCTTCACCCCTCCACTTT. Amino acids: CASSATGASPLHF.

On this clonotype: A much bigger clone sits one base away, suggesting this may be a read error. The chain carries TRBV7-9 and TRBJ1-1; 8 nucleotides line up with TRBD1. V was clipped by 6 bases and J by 1 base; unmatched bases: 7. The CDR3 length is 15 residues. Germline lookup yields CDR1 SEHNR and CDR2 FQNEAQ (reference sequence). The CDR3, as DNA: TGTGCCAGCAGTTGGACAGGGAAAACGAACACTGAAGCTTTCTTT. Translation gives CASSWTGKTNTEAFF.

This chain uses TRBV7-2 with TRBJ2-5; D gene ambiguous. Trimming took off 4 bases at V and 7 bases at J, with 16 bases between the two ends. Germline CDR1 SGHTA, CDR2 FQGNSA. CDR3 length equals 14 residues. CDR3 nucleotides: TGTGCCAGCAGCTCCCGTACCTTAGGTGGGACCCAGTACTTC. This sequence encodes CASSSRTLGGTQYF.

This chain uses TRBV5-8 with TRBJ2-7; 7 nucleotides align to TRBD2. Germline lookup yields CDR1 SGHTS and CDR2 YDEGEE. The CDR3 has 14 amino acids. V lost 2 bases to trimming and J lost 1 base; unmatched junction nucleotides: 3. Written as DNA, the CDR3 is TGTGCCAGCAGCTTACGGACTAGATCCTACGAGCAGTACTTC. Residues: CASSLRTRSYEQYF.

The chain joins TRBV20-1 to TRBJ2-5, with D unclear. The CDR3 contains 13 residues. Trimming stripped 3 bases from V and 0 bases from J, with 8 bases between. The V gene's germline CDR1 is DFQATT and CDR2 SNEGSKA (reference sequence). The chain's CDR3 is CSASRPDQETQYF. The CDR3 DNA sequence: TGCAGTGCTAGTCGGCCAGACCAAGAGACCCAGTACTTC.